Shown below are 9 T cell receptor beta chains from a single sample sequenced in a study of CD8 T cells in ankylosing spondylitis. TCRdb re-called the 5' RACE reads through MiXCR, storing one row per CDR3 protein. The sample records 80,000 to 100,000 distinct CDR3 sequences, about 8.8% being singletons. The specimen sequenced was blood, either unsorted or a sorted T cell fraction (not recorded which). The receptors shown here come from a male donor with ankylosing spondylitis or in good health (not recorded which).

This clonotype has ten or more counts. This chain connects TRBV12-3 or TRBV12-4 to TRBJ2-1, with 11 bases aligning to TRBD1. The CDR3 covers 15 residues. V was pared by 6 bases and J by 4 bases, with 5 bases of the junction left unmatched. The CDR3 reads CASRTGTGGYNEQFF. The CDR3, as DNA: TGTGCCAGCAGAACCGGGACAGGGGGTTACAATGAGCAGTTCTTC.

This clonotype was detected ten times or more. V usage is TRBV12-3 or TRBV12-4 and J usage is TRBJ2-4; D is perhaps TRBD2 (6 bases). There are 15 residues in the CDR3. V lost 0 bases and J lost 3, with 9 bases in between. The CDR3 here is CASSLAPGVKNIQYF. CDR3 nucleotide sequence: TGTGCCAGCAGTTTAGCCCCGGGGGTCAAAAACATTCAGTACTTC.

The rearrangement links TRBV5-6 to TRBJ2-5, with 7 nucleotides matching TRBD2. This CDR3 spans 15 amino acids. With 3 bases clipped from V and 2 bases from J, the junction kept 7 bases outside the gene matches. CDR1 and CDR2 from the germline V gene are SGHDT and YYEEEE. The CDR3 is CASSSWGGGQETQYF. DNA of the CDR3: TGTGCCAGCAGCTCGTGGGGGGGTGGTCAAGAGACCCAGTACTTC.

V gene TRBV29-1 combines with J gene TRBJ2-7, with no clear D. The CDR3 extends over 13 amino acids. The V and J ends lost 7 bases and 3 bases respectively, with 16 bases between them. The germline V gene encodes CDR1 SQVTM and CDR2 ANQGSEA. CDR3 DNA: TGCAGCGCCAACTCGCGCCAGGACTACGAGCAGTACTTC. Its translation: CSANSRQDYEQYF.

This clonotype was seen at least ten times. This rearrangement joins TRBV7-8 to TRBJ1-2, with D possibly TRBD1 on 5 matching bases. Germline V gene data show CDR1 as SGHVS and CDR2 as FQNEAQ. The CDR3 consists of 15 residues. Deletions cut 1 base from V and 8 bases from J, with 17 bases between. The CDR3 DNA reads TGTGCCAGCAGCTTAGGGGCCTTGCCGTGGGACGGCTACACCTTC. Protein product: CASSLGALPWDGYTF.

This clonotype was observed at least ten times. The chain joins TRBV15 to TRBJ2-7, with TRBD1 as a possible D gene (5 bases). Germline values: CDR1 LNHNV, CDR2 YYDKDF (reference sequence). The CDR3 is made up of 14 amino acids. Trimming took off 4 bases at V and 3 bases at J, with 13 bases between the two ends. This CDR3 reads CATSTRQTGYEQYF. In DNA form, the CDR3 reads TGTGCCACCAGCACTCGACAGACCGGCTACGAGCAGTACTTC.

In its sample, this clonotype was seen many times. The chain links TRBV12-3 or TRBV12-4 to TRBJ2-5; D gene uncertain. Trimming cost V 3 bases and J 5 bases, with 4 bases left between them. CDR3 length equals 11 residues. The CDR3 DNA sequence: TGTGCCAGCAGTTTTCACGAGACCCAGTACTTC. Translation: CASSFHETQYF.

In its sample, this clonotype was seen many times. This chain connects TRBV27 to TRBJ2-1, with a tentative D call TRBD2 (5 bases). Trimming took off 4 bases at V and 4 bases at J, with 8 bases between the two ends. CDR1 and CDR2 (germline): MNHEY, SMNVEV (reference sequence). This CDR3 region has 13 residues. CDR3: CASSSDSYNEQFF. The CDR3 nucleotides read TGTGCCAGCAGTTCGGACTCGTACAATGAGCAGTTCTTC.

This clonotype was recorded many times. The chain is built from TRBV19 and TRBJ1-2; D unresolved. Germline assignment: CDR1 LNHDA and CDR2 SQIVND (reference sequence). Trimming pared 5 bases from V and 7 bases from J, leaving 8 bases between. The CDR3 length is 11 residues. The CDR3 region is CASSYARGYTF. CDR3 coding DNA: TGTGCCAGTAGTTATGCGCGTGGCTACACCTTC.